This T cell receptor (beta chain) was identified during a study of blood T cell repertoires in COVID-19. Study background: Samples taken during acute and convalescent COVID-19 were collected in the United States, Italy and Spain.

Allocation to cohorts depended on clinical history reported by the participants. Libraries were prepared by immunoSEQ multiplex PCR; TCRdb keeps only in-frame clonotypes and omits some of them. This sample has around 470,000 clones, with roughly 91% found just once. Germline lookup yields CDR1 MGHRA and CDR2 YSYEKL. The CDR3 is made up of 16 amino acids. Trimming took 1 base from V and 5 from J, leaving 17 bases between them. In this sample, this clone turned up a few times. This sequence was found in a man between 18 and 35 years old who had recovered from COVID-19. Input material: PBMCs or T cells enriched from blood (not recorded which). The chain employs TRBV4-1 and TRBJ2-5; the D gene is possibly TRBD1 (6 bases). CDR3 residues: CASSQGTAQGYETQYF. In DNA form, the CDR3 reads TGCGCCAGCAGCCAAGGTACGGCACAGGGTTATGAGACCCAGTACTTC.